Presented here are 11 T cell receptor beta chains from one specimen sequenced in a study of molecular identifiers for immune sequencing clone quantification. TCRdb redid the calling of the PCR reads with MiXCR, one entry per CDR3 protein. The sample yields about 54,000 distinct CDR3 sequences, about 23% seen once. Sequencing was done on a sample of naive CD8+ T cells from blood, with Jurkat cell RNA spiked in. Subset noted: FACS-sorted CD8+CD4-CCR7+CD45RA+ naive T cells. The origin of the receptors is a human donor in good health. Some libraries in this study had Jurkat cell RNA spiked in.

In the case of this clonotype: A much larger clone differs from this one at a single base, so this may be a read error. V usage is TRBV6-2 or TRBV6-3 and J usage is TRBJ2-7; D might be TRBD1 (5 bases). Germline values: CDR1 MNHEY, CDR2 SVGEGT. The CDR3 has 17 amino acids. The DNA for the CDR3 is TGTGCCAGCAGTAAACCTCGGACACACCCGGCCCCCTACGGGCAGTACTTC. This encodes CASSKPRTHPAPYGQYF.

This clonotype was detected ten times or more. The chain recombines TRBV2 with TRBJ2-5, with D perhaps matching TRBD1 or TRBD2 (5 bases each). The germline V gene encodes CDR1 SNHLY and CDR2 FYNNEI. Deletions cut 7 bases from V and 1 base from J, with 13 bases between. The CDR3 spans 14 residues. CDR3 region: CASTGTDPQETQYF. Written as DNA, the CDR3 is TGTGCCAGCACCGGGACGGATCCCCAAGAGACCCAGTACTTC.

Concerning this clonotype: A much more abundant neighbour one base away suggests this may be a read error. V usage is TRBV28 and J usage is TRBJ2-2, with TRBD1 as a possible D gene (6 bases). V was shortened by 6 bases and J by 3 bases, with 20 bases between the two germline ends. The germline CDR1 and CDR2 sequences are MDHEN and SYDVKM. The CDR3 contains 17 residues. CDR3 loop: CASRQPQGVEDTGELFF. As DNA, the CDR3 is TGTGCCAGCAGACAACCACAGGGAGTAGAGGACACCGGGGAGCTGTTTTTT.

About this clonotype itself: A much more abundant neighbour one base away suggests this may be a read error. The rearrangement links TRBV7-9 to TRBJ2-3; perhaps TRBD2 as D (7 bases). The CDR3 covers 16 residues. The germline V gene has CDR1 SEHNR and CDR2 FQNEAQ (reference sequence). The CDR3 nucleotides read TGTGCCAGCAACCCAAACGGGGGGCTGGAGGGAGATACGCAGAATTTT. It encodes CASNPNGGLEGDTQNF.

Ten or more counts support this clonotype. The CDR3 nucleotides read TGTGCCAGCAGCTTAGAGGGGGCCAGTGCCTACGAGCAGTACTTC. Translation gives CASSLEGASAYEQYF. This chain uses TRBV7-8 with TRBJ2-7; 7 bases fit TRBD1. This CDR3 has 15 residues. After removal of 1 base from V and 2 bases from J, the junction contained 5 bases not matched to a gene. Germline-derived CDR1 and CDR2 are SGHVS and FQNEAQ.

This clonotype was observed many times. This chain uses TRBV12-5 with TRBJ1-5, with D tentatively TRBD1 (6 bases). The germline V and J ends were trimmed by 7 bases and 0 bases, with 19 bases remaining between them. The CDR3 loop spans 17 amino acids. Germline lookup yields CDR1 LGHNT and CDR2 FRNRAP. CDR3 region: CASAPPGQFNSNQPQHF. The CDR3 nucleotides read TGTGCTAGTGCCCCCCCCGGACAGTTCAATAGCAATCAGCCCCAGCATTTT.

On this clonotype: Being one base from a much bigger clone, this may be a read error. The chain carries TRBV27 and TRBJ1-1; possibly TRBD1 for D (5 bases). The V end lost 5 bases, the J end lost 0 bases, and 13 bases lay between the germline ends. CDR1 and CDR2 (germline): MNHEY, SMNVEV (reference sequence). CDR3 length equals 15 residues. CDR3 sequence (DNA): TGTGCCAGCAGTCCGGGACTGCAAATGAACACTGAAGCTTTCTTT. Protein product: CASSPGLQMNTEAFF.

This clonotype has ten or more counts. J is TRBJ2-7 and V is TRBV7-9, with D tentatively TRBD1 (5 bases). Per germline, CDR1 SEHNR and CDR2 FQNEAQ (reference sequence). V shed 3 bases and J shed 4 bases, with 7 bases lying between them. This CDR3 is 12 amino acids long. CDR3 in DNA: TGTGCCAGCAGCTTGACAGCGTACGAGCAGTACTTC. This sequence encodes CASSLTAYEQYF.

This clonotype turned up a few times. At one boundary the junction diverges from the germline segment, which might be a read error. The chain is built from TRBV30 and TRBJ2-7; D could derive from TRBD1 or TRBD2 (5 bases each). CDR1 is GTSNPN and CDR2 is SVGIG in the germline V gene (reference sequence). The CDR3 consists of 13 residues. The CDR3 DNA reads TGTGCCTGGAGTGGGGACGGCTCCTACGGGCAGTACTTC. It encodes CAWSGDGSYGQYF.

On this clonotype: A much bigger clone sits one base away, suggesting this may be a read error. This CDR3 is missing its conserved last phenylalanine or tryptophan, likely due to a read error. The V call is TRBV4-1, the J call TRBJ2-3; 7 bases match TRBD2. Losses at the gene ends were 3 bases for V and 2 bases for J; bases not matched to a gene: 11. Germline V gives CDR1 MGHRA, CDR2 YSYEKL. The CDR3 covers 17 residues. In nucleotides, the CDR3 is TGCGCCAGCAGCCAGGGTACTAGCGCGCGGTTCACAGATACGCAGTATTCT. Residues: CASSQGTSARFTDTQYS.

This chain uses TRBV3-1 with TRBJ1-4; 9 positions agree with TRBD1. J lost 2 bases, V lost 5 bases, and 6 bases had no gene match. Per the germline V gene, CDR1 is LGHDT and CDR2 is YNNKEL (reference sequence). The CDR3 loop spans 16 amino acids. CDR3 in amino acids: CASSIRQGVTNEKLFF. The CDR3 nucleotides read TGTGCCAGCAGCATCCGACAGGGGGTCACTAATGAAAAACTGTTTTTT.